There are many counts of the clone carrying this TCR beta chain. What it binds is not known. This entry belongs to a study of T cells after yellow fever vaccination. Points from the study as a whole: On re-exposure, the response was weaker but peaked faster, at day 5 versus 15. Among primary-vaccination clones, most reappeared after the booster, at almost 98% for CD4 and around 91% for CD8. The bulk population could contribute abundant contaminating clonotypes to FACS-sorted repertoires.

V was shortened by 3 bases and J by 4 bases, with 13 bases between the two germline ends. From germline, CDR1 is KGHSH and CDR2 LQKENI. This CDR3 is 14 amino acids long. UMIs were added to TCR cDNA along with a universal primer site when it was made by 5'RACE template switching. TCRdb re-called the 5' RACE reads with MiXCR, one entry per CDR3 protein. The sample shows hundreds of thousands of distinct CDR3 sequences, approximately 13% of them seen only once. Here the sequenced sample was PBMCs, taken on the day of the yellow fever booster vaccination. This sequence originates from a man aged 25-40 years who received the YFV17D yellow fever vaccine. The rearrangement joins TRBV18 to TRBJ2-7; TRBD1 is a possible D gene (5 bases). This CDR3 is CASSPRQGSYEQYF. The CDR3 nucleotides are TGTGCCAGCTCACCTAGGCAGGGATCTTACGAGCAGTACTTC. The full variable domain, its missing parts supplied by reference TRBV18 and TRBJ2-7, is NAGVMQNPRHLVRRRGQEARLRCSPMKGHSHVYWYRQLPEEGLKFMVYLQKENIIDESGMPKERFSAEFPKEGPSILRIQQVVRGDSAAYFCASSPRQGSYEQYFGPGTRLTVT.